The clone carrying this TCR beta chain was seen only a few times. The time point denotes: sample taken at primary tumor resection. Untreated early-stage non-small cell lung cancer patients, 72 in total, were the donors. The authors sequenced whole RNA from tumor, nontumor lung or frozen PBMC without sorting. This specimen belongs to a study of spatial heterogeneity in lung cancer. TCRdb re-derived calls from the 5' RACE reads in MiXCR, one entry per CDR3 protein. The table lists some 23,000 distinct CDR3 sequences, over 6% of them singletons. Germline V CDR1 and CDR2: DFQATT, SNEGSKA (reference sequence). CDR3 size: 11 residues. Trimming stripped 4 bases from V and 2 bases from J, with 6 bases between.

This material consisted of PBMCs, taken at surgery. V gene TRBV20-1 combines with J gene TRBJ2-7; D gene uncertain. The source of this sequence is a male donor with early-stage non-small cell lung cancer. The CDR3 is CSAIHAYEQYF. The CDR3 nucleotides are TGCAGTGCTATTCACGCCTACGAGCAGTACTTC.